Listed below are T cell receptor beta chains from one sample, sequenced in a study of tissue T cells after allogeneic stem cell transplantation. Libraries were prepared by immunoSEQ multiplex PCR; TCRdb keeps only in-frame clonotypes and omits some of them. The repertoire holds 500 to 650 clones, with almost 85% as singletons. The sequencing used liver tissue, collected at autopsy. These receptor sequences come from a female patient aged 40-70 years with steroid-refractory graft-versus-host disease after an allogeneic stem cell transplant. Some of the T cells might come from the graft donor. CDR3s include the opening cysteine and the closing phenylalanine or tryptophan. Each record gives: clone size, V gene, D gene, J gene, CDR3 DNA, CDR3 protein. The D gene is left open where the match is weak. Clone size appears in some rows only: once, few, many, or a class for an expanded clone.

NA,TRBV19,TRBD1,TRBJ2-7,TGTGCCAGTAGTGTAAACAGGGGCTCCTACGAGCAGTACTTC,CASSVNRGSYEQYF
NA,TRBV7-9,TRBD1,TRBJ1-4,TGTGCCAGCAGCCACCGGGACAGAGCTGAAAAACTGTTTTTT,CASSHRDRAEKLFF
NA,TRBV2,NA,TRBJ2-5,TGTGCCAGCAGTGGGGCGGGGCCCCAGTACTTC,CASSGAGPQYF
NA,TRBV24-1,TRBD1,TRBJ2-5,TGTGCCACCAGTGATGCTGGACAGGGTACCCAAGAGACCCAGTACTTC,CATSDAGQGTQETQYF
once,TRBV28,TRBD2,TRBJ2-7,TGTGCCAGCAGTTCACCCTTTTTGAGGCTAGCGGTGTACGAGCAGTACTTC,CASSSPFLRLAVYEQYF
NA,TRBV7-8,TRBD1,TRBJ1-5,TGTGCCAGCAGCTACAAGCCGGGACAGGGGGCTCAGCCCCAGCATTTT,CASSYKPGQGAQPQHF
NA,TRBV6-6,NA,TRBJ2-1,TGTGCCAGCAAAATCGACCCCTTCGATGAGCAGTTCTTC,CASKIDPFDEQFF
NA,TRBV5-8,TRBD1,TRBJ1-5,TGTGCCAGCAGCCGCGGGACAGGGAACAATCAGCCCCAGCATTTT,CASSRGTGNNQPQHF
NA,TRBV7-9,TRBD1,TRBJ2-4,TGTGCCAGCAGCCTACAACAGGGGGAAAACATTCAGTACTTC,CASSLQQGENIQYF
NA,TRBV4-1,NA,TRBJ1-5,TGCGCCAGCAGTGTGGGGGTAAATCAGCCCCAGCATTTT,CASSVGVNQPQHF
NA,TRBV2,NA,TRBJ1-4,TGTGCCAGCAGGGGGCGGGAAAAACTGTTTTTT,CASRGREKLFF
NA,TRBV5-1,NA,TRBJ2-3,TGCGCCAGCAGCTTGATGGGAGGAGCAGATACGCAGTATTTT,CASSLMGGADTQYF
NA,TRBV18,NA,TRBJ1-1,TGTGCCAGCTCACCTACAGGGCGGGCCGCTGAAGCTTTCTTT,CASSPTGRAAEAFF
NA,TRBV19,TRBD1,TRBJ2-3,TGTGCCAGTAGTATCGTACAGGGGTACACAGATACGCAGTATTTT,CASSIVQGYTDTQYF
NA,TRBV4-1,NA,TRBJ1-3,TGCGCCAGCAGCCAAGATAGGACGGGCCGGCTTGGAAACACCATATATTTT,CASSQDRTGRLGNTIYF
NA,TRBV28,TRBD2,TRBJ2-7,TGTGCCAGCAGTTTGGCCGGGAGTGCGGGAGCCTTCTCCTACGAGCAGTACTTC,CASSLAGSAGAFSYEQYF
NA,TRBV5-1,NA,TRBJ2-1,TGCGCCAGCAGCTTGGGTTCTAGGGGGAGCAATGAGCAGTTCTTC,CASSLGSRGSNEQFF
hyperexpanded,TRBV7-9,NA,TRBJ2-2,TGTGCCAGCAGCTTAGCCGGGGGGCAAAGGACCGGGGAGCTGTTTTTT,CASSLAGGQRTGELFF
NA,TRBV9,TRBD1,TRBJ2-4,TGTGCCAGCAGCGCCGAGGACAGGCATAGCAACATTCAGTACTTC,CASSAEDRHSNIQYF
NA,TRBV5-6,NA,TRBJ2-7,TGTGCCAGCAGCTTGTTCTATAGCTCCTACGAGCAGTACTTC,CASSLFYSSYEQYF
NA,TRBV11-2,TRBD2,TRBJ2-7,TGTGCCAGCAGCTCACTAGCGGGGGGCTCCTACGAGCAGTACTTC,CASSSLAGGSYEQYF
NA,TRBV6-5,NA,TRBJ1-6,TGTGCCAGCAGTTACCCCGACGGCCGTAATTCACCCCTCCACTTT,CASSYPDGRNSPLHF
NA,TRBV19,NA,TRBJ2-1,TGTGCCAGTAGTATTACCAGGGCCCATGAGCAGTTCTTC,CASSITRAHEQFF
NA,TRBV7-9,TRBD1,TRBJ1-1,TGTGCCAGCAGCCCCTGGACAGGCTTGAATGCTGAAGCTTTCTTT,CASSPWTGLNAEAFF
NA,TRBV6-5,NA,TRBJ1-4,TGTGCCAGCAGTTACTCGACAGTTTATAATGAAAAACTGTTTTTT,CASSYSTVYNEKLFF
few,TRBV4-1,TRBD1,TRBJ2-1,TGCGCCAGCAGCCTGACAGGGGGTTCCTACAATGAGCAGTTCTTC,CASSLTGGSYNEQFF
few,TRBV7-8,NA,TRBJ1-5,TGTGCCAGCAGCTTAGCGCACGGTCAGCCCCAGCATTTT,CASSLAHGQPQHF
few,TRBV19,NA,TRBJ2-7,TGTGCCAGTAGTATGGTTGGGAGCTCCTACGAGCAGTACTTC,CASSMVGSSYEQYF
NA,TRBV27,NA,TRBJ1-1,TGTGCCAGCAGTCTCGGGGTTCGCCGTCATCCTAGGACTGAAGCTTTCTTT,CASSLGVRRHPRTEAFF
few,TRBV6-5,NA,TRBJ2-7,TGTGCCAGCAGTTACAACTTTCGACTCTCCTACGAGCAGTACTTC,CASSYNFRLSYEQYF
few,TRBV28,TRBD2,TRBJ2-5,TGTGCCAGCAGTTTTTCGGAGGCACTAGCGGTCCAAGAGACCCAGTACTTC,CASSFSEALAVQETQYF
NA,TRBV7-6,NA,TRBJ2-1,TGTGCCAGCAGCCCCTTTAGCGGCCCTCTACCCGACTACAATGAGCAGTTCTTC,CASSPFSGPLPDYNEQFF
NA,TRBV9,NA,TRBJ2-1,TGTGCCAGCAGCCCCGCCAGCTCCTACAATGAGCAGTTCTTC,CASSPASSYNEQFF
NA,TRBV5-5,NA,TRBJ1-4,TGTGCCAGCAGCTGGTTCCGGGGACGGGGGGAAAAACTGTTTTTT,CASSWFRGRGEKLFF
few,TRBV7-9,TRBD1,TRBJ2-7,TGTGCCAGCCGAAGGACAGGGTCGGGCTACGAGCAGTACTTC,CASRRTGSGYEQYF
NA,TRBV7-9,NA,TRBJ2-7,TGTGCCAGCAGCCCACGGACTGGTTCCTACGAGCAGTACTTC,CASSPRTGSYEQYF
NA,TRBV6-5,NA,TRBJ1-1,TGTGCCAGCCGCACAGGGCACACTGAAGCTTTCTTT,CASRTGHTEAFF
NA,TRBV2,NA,TRBJ1-6,TGTGCCAGCAGGGCACGTGGGGGGGCCAATTCACCCCTCCACTTT,CASRARGGANSPLHF